This T cell receptor beta chain emerged from a study of read filtering for tumor transcriptome and immune sequencing. Turning to the study itself: Whole-transcriptome libraries were prepared after DNase treatment.

Per germline, CDR1 DFQATT and CDR2 SNEGSKA (reference sequence). Germline trimming cut 6 bases from V and 3 bases from J; bases unmatched to any gene: 4. The CDR3 is 14 residues long. Molecular barcoded adaptors covering alpha/delta and beta/gamma chains were used on 400 ng RNA. In TCRdb, the reads were re-called with MiXCR into one record per CDR3 protein. This repertoire shows more than 35,000 distinct CDR3 sequences, about 10% found once; its top ten account for about 35%. This clonotype came up many times. Its specificity is not known. Whole-study results and caveats: Compared with RNA-seq, IR-seq gave much higher clonotype depth and reliability. The sorted CD138-negative fraction was a mixed bone marrow immune population, not purified T cells.

The chain combines TRBV20-1 with TRBJ2-6; 8 bases align to TRBD1. The specimen sequenced was a population of CD138-negative cells sorted from bone marrow. The receptor comes from a donor at least 40 years old with multiple myeloma. CDR3 loop: CSANRGDGANVLTF. The DNA for the CDR3 is TGCAGTGCCAACAGGGGGGATGGGGCCAACGTCCTGACTTTC.